This T cell receptor (beta chain) was sequenced during a study of cytomegalovirus exposure and HLA in healthy donors (TCRdb year 2017). Regarding the complete study: In an earlier analysis of under 750 of the donors, 250 to 300 Gb of sequence data and 117 million unique TCR beta sequences from 150 million to 200 million T cells were reported. Rather than drawing on any new phenotypic data, the later analysis identified candidate immune exposures from TCR beta sequences and the way those sequences occurred across donors. Among about 360 genotyped donors of the cohort, an average of around 240,000 unique TCR beta nucleotide sequences were sequenced per donor, around 20% of them non-productive. To predict cytomegalovirus infection status, the study combined high-throughput TCR immunosequencing, statistical association of individual TCRs with disease status, and machine learning. Donor age, sex, ethnicity and CMV serostatus were collected together with the repertoire data. The aim of the study was to test whether cataloging public T cell receptors could identify signatures of past pathogen exposure. Class I and class II HLA loci were covered by the typing at four-digit resolution. Of the approximately 400 genotyped donors, around 81% fell in the genetic ancestry cluster associated with self-reported Caucasian donors. In addition to the first cohort of 500 to 850 subjects, a separate validation cohort of 120 different subjects was used. Genome-wide SNP genotypes for about 65% of the 666 donors were used in a later genetic analysis, which treated that subset as a discovery cohort. In a later analysis, previously published TCR beta repertoires from 550 to 700 donors were re-analyzed and high-resolution HLA genotyping was added so that TCR occurrence patterns could be studied. About 300 gigabases of sequencing data and about 92 million unique TCR sequences made up an early release that covered fewer than 650 HLA-typed donors. Roughly five DR-DQ haplotypes were handled as single units for association and clustering, since linkage in the cohort was strong. To decide whether each TCR beta V gene segment behaved as functional or pseudogenic, an earlier analysis of approximately 600 of the donors relied on high-throughput TCR beta sequencing. The number of donors typed differed by locus, with 629-630 for A, B, C, DRB1 and DQB1, approximately 500 for DQA1, about 610 for DPA1, and around 430 for DPB1. All discovery cohort repertoires had been generated on a single sequencing platform. The study used immunosequencing to profile the T cell repertoires of approximately 640 subjects and linked those repertoires to cytomegalovirus serostatus. Findings and caveats that apply to the study as a whole: A total of roughly 160 TCR beta chains were listed by the study as associated with cytomegalovirus. When HLA alleles, especially DR and DQ, strongly co-occurred, attributing TCR associations to individual alleles was difficult. In both the original and validation cohorts, the classifier was reported to diagnose cytomegalovirus status with high specificity and sensitivity. In a later genetic analysis, a missense DCLRE1C variant was associated with V-gene and J-gene trimming of TCR beta chains, and the association was replicated in an independent cohort. The authors suggested that the approach could potentially be generalized to other disease states and immunological phenotypes. A further reported finding was that TCR beta sequences accurately predicted the HLA-A and HLA-B alleles for most subjects in the first cohort. In a later analysis, 16,951 TCR beta sequences were associated with specific HLA alleles at a false discovery rate of 0.05. According to a later genetic analysis, donors in an Asian-associated ancestry cluster had fewer N-insertions in productive TCRs than the roughly 700-donor mean. A later analysis found that TCR association rates varied across HLA loci, with DRB1 alleles showing the most associated TCRs and HLA-C alleles the fewest. The earlier analysis of approximately 590 of the donors excluded about 16 rarely observed V segments, including chromosome 9 orphons, because counts were too low. For the cohort, immune exposure information was limited to CMV serostatus. According to a later analysis, most CMV-associated TCR beta chains appeared to be HLA-restricted, and the HLA associations seemed to be driven largely by CMV exposure. Three of the identified cytomegalovirus-associated TCR beta chains were confirmed in vitro to be specific for cytomegalovirus antigens. Most TCR sequences were seen in very few donors, while some public TCRs were found in many individuals. Roughly uniform sequencing depth across donors was assumed in presence/absence analyses, although this assumption may not hold. According to a later analysis, parvovirus B19, influenza, CMV and Epstein-Barr virus appeared linked to several top co-occurrence clusters. Linkage disequilibrium might explain the correlated functional status among segregating V segments, but an unknown experimental factor could not be ruled out. In a later analysis, HLA-associated TCR beta chains showed more clonal expansion and lower generation probabilities than non-associated chains that were equally common. A cluster of highly shared sequence variants was judged likely to represent a technical artifact of the sequencing pipeline. HLA typing was unavailable for some donors at each locus, so association tests used only the typed subset. An earlier analysis of 450 to 750 of the donors showed that most TCR beta V segments appeared in productive rearrangements either about 87% or about 30% of the time, which broadly matched IMGT annotations. In this cohort, only TCR beta chains were sequenced, and detectable features were limited by the absence of alpha or paired-chain data. Because the 87-base-pair reads could not distinguish some IMGT-functional V segments, including TRBV6-2 and TRBV6-3, those segments were excluded.

CDR1 is given as SGHVS and CDR2 as FNYEAQ, both from the germline V gene. Cut back by 1 base and 3 bases, the V and J ends lie 12 bases apart. There are 16 amino acids in the CDR3, from cysteine to phenylalanine inclusive. Only the CDR3 part of the read is kept: 48 bases, read in frame from the first base. Preparation of the library involved the immunoSEQ multiplex PCR assay. A mixture of 60 forward primers for TCR Vbeta segments and 13 reverse primers for TCR Jbeta segments was used in the multiplex PCR. The CDR3 region of rearranged TCR beta genes was amplified from genomic DNA with a multiplex PCR assay. Amplified TCR beta libraries were sequenced as 87-base-pair reads on the Illumina HiSeq System. Per the original workflow: A later analysis counted some 74 million unique TCR beta chains across the 666 repertoires, and around 9.9 million of these chains were shared by at least two donors. Raw reads were error-corrected and collapsed into unique sequences with a nearest-neighbor algorithm that merged closely related sequences to remove PCR and sequencing errors. To assign V, D and J gene segments, CDR3 sequences were aligned to IMGT reference sequences. For a sequence to be retained, a match of at least six nucleotides to both a V gene segment and a J gene segment was required. Rearrangements were called productive when the CDR3 lacked stop codons and stayed in frame with V and J; all others were non-productive. Following IMGT convention, CDR3 was defined as the stretch from the second conserved V-encoded cysteine to the conserved J-encoded phenylalanine. In an earlier analysis of roughly 580 of the donors, sequences lacking an unambiguous match to a single V gene segment were excluded. In an earlier analysis of 587 of the donors, V segments were called functional above 56.7% productive rearrangements and were called segregating when the between-donor standard deviation exceeded 5%. A statistical classification framework was developed to diagnose cytomegalovirus status using the catalog of TCR beta chain sequences. A later analysis assigned V and J genes by comparing TCR nucleotide sequences with IMGT/GENE-DB human TR gene sequences. In a later analysis, CDR3 sequences and most-parsimonious VDJ recombination scenarios were assigned using the TCRdist pipeline. A later analysis defined each TCR beta chain by its CDR3 amino acid sequence plus V-gene family, and excluded reads lacking a unique V-gene family. As a way to deal with suspected cross-contamination and a sequencing artifact, a later analysis dropped under 600 nucleotide sequences that were highly shared and had low generation probability. For each public chain, a later analysis derived a clonal expansion index from normalized ranks of inferred template counts within each repertoire. In a later analysis, generation probabilities were computed with a VDJ recombination model fitted to out-of-frame rearrangements, and the resulting probabilities were checked against IGoR. In a later analysis, hypergeometric tests were used to score TCR-TCR, TCR-HLA and TCR-CMV co-occurrence, with a repertoire-size bias correction applied to TCR pairs. A later analysis estimated false discovery rates by permuting HLA or CMV assignments 20 times. In a later analysis, co-occurring TCRs were grouped with DBSCAN, and TCRdist sequence similarity was added when clustering was performed within HLA-allele-positive subsets. Repertoires with fewer than 30,000 or more than 120,000 public chains were left out of co-occurrence clustering, as were several repertoires with anomalous nucleotide sharing. This immuneACCESS table, as held by TCRdb, lists in-frame sequences with V and J called but not all clones. Of the missing ones, under half trace to an unresolved V gene in checked studies; the others have no known cause. The DNA was the basis for D and trimming; V, J and clone size are from that table. The sample data list 100,000 or so clones, and approximately 76% of these were observed just once. Of the sample, around 10% falls within the top ten clones.

The cohort was made up of about 610 healthy bone marrow donors. Cohort members were all nominally healthy when sampled, although unrecorded immune exposures were likely present. The donor was CMV seropositive and belonged to the group of 250 to 350 seropositive cohort members. Each donor provided a peripheral blood sample, and peripheral blood mononuclear cells were used for TCR beta sequencing. The Qiagen DNeasy Blood Extraction Kit was used to extract genomic DNA from the blood cell samples. As for this clone: It has no known antigen specificity. One base away there is no much larger clone; base qualities are not given.

The rearrangement combines TRBV7-6 with TRBJ1-4; matching of 5 bases hints at TRBD1 as the D gene. The sequence derives from a young man in good health and CMV-seropositive. The sample consisted of PBMCs. The CDR3 region reads CASSLVGQSPNEKLFF. The nucleotide sequence reads as follows: TGTGCCAGCAGCTTAGTGGGGCAGAGTCCTAATGAAAAACTGTTTTTT.